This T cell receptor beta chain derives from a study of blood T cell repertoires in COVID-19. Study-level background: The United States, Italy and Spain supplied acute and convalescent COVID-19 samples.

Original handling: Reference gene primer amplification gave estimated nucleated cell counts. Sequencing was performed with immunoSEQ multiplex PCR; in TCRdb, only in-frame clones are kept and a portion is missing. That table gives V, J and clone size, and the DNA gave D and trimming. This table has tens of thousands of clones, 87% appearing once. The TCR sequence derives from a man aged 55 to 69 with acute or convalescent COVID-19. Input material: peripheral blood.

DNA of the CDR3: TGTGCCAGCAGCGTAGTGGAGGGGCCAGTCTATGGCTACACCTTC. The encoded protein is CASSVVEGPVYGYTF. V and J are TRBV9 and TRBJ1-2; possible D gene TRBD1, 5 bases. The CDR3 covers 15 residues. V shed 0 bases and J shed 4 bases, with 13 bases lying between them. Germline V CDR1 and CDR2: SGDLS, YYNGEE.